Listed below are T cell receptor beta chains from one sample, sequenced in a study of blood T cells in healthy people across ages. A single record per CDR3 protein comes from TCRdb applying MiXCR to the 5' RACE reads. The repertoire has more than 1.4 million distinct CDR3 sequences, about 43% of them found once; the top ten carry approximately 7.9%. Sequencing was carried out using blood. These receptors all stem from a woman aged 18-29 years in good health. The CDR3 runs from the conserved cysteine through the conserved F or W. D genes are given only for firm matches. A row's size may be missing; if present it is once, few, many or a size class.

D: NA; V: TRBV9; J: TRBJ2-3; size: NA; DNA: TGTGCCAGCAATGAAGGGGGTGGGACAGATACGCAGTATTTT; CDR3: CASNEGGGTDTQYF
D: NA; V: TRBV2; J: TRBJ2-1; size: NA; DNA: TGTGCCAGCAGTGAAAGTCGTGGGAGTCTCAATGAGCAGTTCTTC; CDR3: CASSESRGSLNEQFF
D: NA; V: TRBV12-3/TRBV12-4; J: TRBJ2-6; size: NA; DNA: TGTGCCAGCAGTTCTCCGGGTCGAAAAATAACGCAGGTTTTTGGGGCCAACGTCCTGACTTTC; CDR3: CASSSPGRKITQVFGANVLTF
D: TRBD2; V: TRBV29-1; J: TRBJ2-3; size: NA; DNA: TGCAGCGTTGCCGGGACTAGCGGGACCAGGGAAACAGATACGCAGTATTTT; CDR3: CSVAGTSGTRETDTQYF
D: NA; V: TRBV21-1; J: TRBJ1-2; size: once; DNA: TGTGCCAGCACCGCAGGGGGCGCGGGCTATGGCTACACCTTC; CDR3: CASTAGGAGYGYTF
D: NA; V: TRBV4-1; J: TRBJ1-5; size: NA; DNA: TGCGCCAGCAGCCAGTATACGAAGGGGCAGCCCCAGCATTTT; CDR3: CASSQYTKGQPQHF
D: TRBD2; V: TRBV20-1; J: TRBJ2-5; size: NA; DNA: TGCAGTGCGGGCCGGACTAGCGGGCTTCCTCAAGAGACCCAGTACTTC; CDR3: CSAGRTSGLPQETQYF
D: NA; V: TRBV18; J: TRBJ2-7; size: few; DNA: TGTGCCAGCTCACTTATACGAGGACAGACCTACGAGCAGTACTTC; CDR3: CASSLIRGQTYEQYF
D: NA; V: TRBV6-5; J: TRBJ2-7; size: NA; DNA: TGTGTCAGCAGTTACTCTGCGGGATACGAGCAGTACTTC; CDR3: CVSSYSAGYEQYF
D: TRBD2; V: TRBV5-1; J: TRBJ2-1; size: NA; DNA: TGCGCCAGCAGCCCCTTAGCGGGAGATACAAATGAGCAGTTCTTC; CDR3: CASSPLAGDTNEQFF
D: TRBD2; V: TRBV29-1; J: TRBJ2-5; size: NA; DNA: TGCAGCGTTCCACCGGGACTAGCGGGAGGTGAGCAGTACTTC; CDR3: CSVPPGLAGGEQYF
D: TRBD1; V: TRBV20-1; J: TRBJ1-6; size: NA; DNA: TGCAGTGCTGACCGGGGACAGACCATCAATTCACCCCTCCACTTT; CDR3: CSADRGQTINSPLHF
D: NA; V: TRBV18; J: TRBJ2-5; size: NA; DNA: TGTGCCAGCTCAACGGGACTTCTTGATGAGCAGTACTTC; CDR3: CASSTGLLDEQYF
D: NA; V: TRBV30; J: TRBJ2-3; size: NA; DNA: TGTGCCTGGTTACAAGACAGCACAGATACGCAGTATTTT; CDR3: CAWLQDSTDTQYF
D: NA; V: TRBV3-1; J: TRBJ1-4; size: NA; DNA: TGTGCCAGCAGCCCGATTTACAGTGCAACTAATGAAAAACTGTTTTTT; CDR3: CASSPIYSATNEKLFF
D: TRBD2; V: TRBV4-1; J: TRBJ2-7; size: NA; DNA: TGCGCCAGCAGCCAATATATTAGCGGGCCCTACGAGCAGTACTTC; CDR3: CASSQYISGPYEQYF
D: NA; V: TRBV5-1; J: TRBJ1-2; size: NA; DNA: TGCGCCAGCAGCATATCAAGATATGGCTACACCTTC; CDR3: CASSISRYGYTF
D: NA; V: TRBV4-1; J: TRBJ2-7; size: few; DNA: TGCGCCAGCAGCCAAGATCCAGGATTGGGTTACGAGCAGTACTTC; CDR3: CASSQDPGLGYEQYF
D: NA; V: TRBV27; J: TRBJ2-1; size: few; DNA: TGTGCCAGCAGTTTCGGAGAGAACAATGAGCAGTTCTTC; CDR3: CASSFGENNEQFF